This is a list of T cell receptor beta chains from one sample in a study of human T cells and chemical hapten exposure. TCRdb called the RACE reads again in MiXCR, with one record for every CDR3 protein. This table holds about 380,000 distinct CDR3 sequences, approximately 5.1% found once. This material consisted of whole blood, taken in connection with sensitization to the hapten diphenylcyclopropenone (DPC). The source of these receptors is a woman between 50 and 59 years old with alopecia areata. Some clones in this sample may be carry-over from other donors' samples. Both conserved end residues are part of each CDR3. The D gene is left open where the match is weak. A row's size may be missing; if present it is once, few, many or a size class.

D,size,J,V,CDR3,DNA
NA,many,TRBJ2-2,TRBV29-1,CSVGRNTGELFF,TGCAGCGTGGGACGAAACACCGGGGAGCTGTTTTTT
NA,NA,TRBJ2-7,TRBV6-5,CASIEVLDRQVCEQYF,TGTGCCAGCATCGAAGTCTTAGATAGGCAGGTCTGCGAGCAGTACTTC
TRBD2,NA,TRBJ2-1,TRBV10-3,CASRGLVDEQFF,TGTGCCTCACGGGGACTAGTCGATGAGCAGTTCTTC
NA,NA,TRBJ2-1,TRBV7-9,CASSLANGLEQFF,TGTGCCAGCAGCTTAGCGAATGGACTGGAGCAGTTCTTC
NA,few,TRBJ1-5,TRBV7-9,CASSSRVSNQPQHF,TGTGCCAGCAGCTCCAGGGTTAGCAATCAGCCCCAGCATTTT
TRBD1,NA,TRBJ1-4,TRBV12-3/TRBV12-4,CASRAGQGLGEKLFF,TGTGCCAGCAGAGCGGGACAGGGACTTGGTGAAAAACTGTTTTTT
NA,many,TRBJ1-2,TRBV12-3/TRBV12-4,CASSFGQGGGYTF,TGTGCCAGCAGTTTTGGGCAGGGAGGCGGCTACACCTTC
NA,many,TRBJ2-4,TRBV29-1,CSVSSTTVQYGGNIQYF,TGCAGCGTTTCATCGACGACAGTGCAATATGGGGGAAACATTCAGTACTTC
NA,NA,TRBJ1-5,TRBV6-1,CASSEVGGPLSGPQHF,TGTGCCAGCAGTGAAGTGGGGGGGCCCCTAAGTGGGCCCCAGCATTTT
NA,few,TRBJ2-1,TRBV5-1,CASSLEPGPYNEQFF,TGCGCCAGCAGCTTAGAGCCGGGACCTTACAATGAGCAGTTCTTC
NA,many,TRBJ2-1,TRBV9,CASSPQSHDEEEFF,TGTGCCAGCAGCCCCCAATCTCACGATGAAGAGGAGTTCTTC
TRBD1,NA,TRBJ2-3,TRBV2,CASSGDRVTDTQYF,TGTGCCAGCAGTGGGGACAGGGTCACAGATACGCAGTATTTT
TRBD1,many,TRBJ2-7,TRBV14,CASSQLGTAGYEQYF,TGTGCCAGCAGCCAACTCGGGACAGCAGGCTACGAGCAGTACTTC
NA,few,TRBJ1-1,TRBV5-6,CASTLRVNTEAFF,TGTGCCAGCACCCTGAGGGTAAACACTGAAGCTTTCTTT
TRBD2,NA,TRBJ2-5,TRBV20-1,CSALRRRGSETQYF,TGCAGTGCTCTTAGGAGGCGGGGGAGTGAGACCCAGTACTTC
NA,NA,TRBJ1-2,TRBV3-1,CASSQLDSHGYTF,TGTGCCAGCAGCCAACTAGACAGTCATGGCTACACCTTC
TRBD2,many,TRBJ2-2,TRBV4-3,CASGKVAGTNTGELFF,TGCGCCAGCGGAAAGGTAGCGGGAACGAACACCGGGGAGCTGTTTTTT
NA,many,TRBJ2-2,TRBV29-1,CSVEASGDTGELFF,TGCAGCGTTGAAGCCTCAGGGGACACCGGGGAGCTGTTTTTT
TRBD1,many,TRBJ2-2,TRBV7-2,CASSLSLTGGTGELFF,TGTGCCAGCAGCTTATCCCTGACAGGGGGTACCGGGGAGCTGTTTTTT
NA,few,TRBJ1-4,TRBV5-1,CASSLGGSRANEKLFF,TGCGCCAGCAGCTTGGGGGGGTCCCGAGCTAATGAAAAACTGTTTTTT
NA,many,TRBJ2-5,TRBV3-1,CASSQGSSQETQYF,TGTGCCAGCAGCCAAGGGTCTTCGCAAGAGACCCAGTACTTC
NA,many,TRBJ2-3,TRBV6-5,CASSYSYFTDTQYF,TGTGCCAGCAGTTACTCATACTTCACAGATACGCAGTATTTT